The source of this T cell receptor beta chain is a study of T cells in Graves' hyperthyroidism and ophthalmopathy. Points from the study as a whole: Blood shared most expanded thyroid clonotypes above 0.001.

It was RNA transcripts that yielded the amplified TCR beta CDR3 regions. A first-round RT-PCR of the TCR CDR3 used the HTBI primer set. Using its own MiXCR run on the multiplex PCR reads, TCRdb lists one record per CDR3 protein. The data show about 660,000 distinct CDR3 sequences, 45% seen once. Germline CDR1 reads SEHNR; CDR2 reads FQNEAQ (reference sequence). This CDR3 has 15 residues. V shed 5 bases and J 0 bases; nucleotides not matched to a gene: 4. On this clonotype: As yet, its antigen is unknown.

V gene TRBV7-9 combines with J gene TRBJ2-5; 9 nucleotides align to TRBD2. The receptor comes from an adult man with Graves' disease, either hyperthyroidism or ophthalmopathy (not recorded which). The material sequenced was peripheral blood or thyroid tissue (not recorded which). CDR3 in DNA: TGTGCCAGCAGCGCTAGCGGGACGAACCAAGAGACCCAGTACTTC. Translating gives CASSASGTNQETQYF.